These 9 T cell receptor beta chains were all obtained from the same sample, sequenced in a study of regulatory T cells in long-lasting Graves disease. Time point given: persistent/refractory GD, antithyroid drugs over 5 years with positive TRAb. Scientists built the TCR library using RNA that was extracted from PBMCs. The authors built TCR beta libraries using iRepertoire HTBI primers and Arm-PCR of CDR3 regions. TCRdb fed the multiplex PCR reads into MiXCR, producing one record per CDR3 protein. The sample lists fewer than 400,000 distinct CDR3 sequences, 20% to 25% occurring once. The input for sequencing was peripheral blood mononuclear cells (PBMCs), taken when the disease was refractory, from a patient treated with antithyroid drugs. These TCRs come from a female donor with Graves disease.

This clonotype was recorded a few times. V is TRBV20-1 and J is TRBJ2-7; D is unresolved. CDR3 size: 13 residues. From germline, CDR1 is DFQATT and CDR2 SNEGSKA (reference sequence). V lost 8 bases and J lost 1, with 15 bases in between. The CDR3 DNA is TGCAGTCTTCGGGCGTGGGATTCCTACGAGCAGTACTTC. Amino acid sequence: CSLRAWDSYEQYF.

V is TRBV29-1 and J is TRBJ2-5; 8 positions match TRBD1. The junction had 6 bases not matched to a gene; V was cut back by 0 bases and J by 3 bases. This CDR3 comprises 15 residues. CDR1 is SQVTM and CDR2 is ANQGSEA in the germline V gene. CDR3: CSVEDWGQAKETQYF. CDR3 DNA: TGCAGCGTTGAAGACTGGGGACAGGCAAAAGAGACCCAGTACTTC.

The rearrangement links TRBV4-3 to TRBJ1-2; no clear D gene. V dropped 2 bases and J dropped 4 bases, with 14 bases sitting between them. In germline, CDR1 is LGHNA, CDR2 YSLEER. This CDR3 is built from 15 residues. CDR3: CASSQFPGFGYGYTF. As DNA, the CDR3 is TGCGCCAGCAGCCAATTCCCAGGTTTCGGCTATGGCTACACCTTC.

Of note for this clonotype: This may stem from a read error, because a much larger clone lies one nucleotide away. V and J are TRBV6-2 or TRBV6-3 and TRBJ2-5, with D possibly TRBD2 on 6 matching bases. Germline CDR1 and CDR2: MNHEY and SVGEGT. V lost 2 bases, J lost 5 bases, and 9 bases lay in between. The CDR3 length is 13 residues. The CDR3 reads CASSYGGTETQYF. The CDR3 region has the DNA TGTGCCAGCAGTTACGGGGGGACGGAGACCCAGTACTTC.

The chain is built from TRBV25-1 and TRBJ2-2; D perhaps matches TRBD2 (5 bases). The length of the CDR3 is 13 residues. V was clipped by 4 bases and J by 7 bases, with 10 bases between them. The germline V gene has CDR1 MGHDK and CDR2 SYGVNS. CDR3 region: CASSGLRGGELFF. In nucleotides, the CDR3 is TGTGCCAGCAGTGGTCTTCGGGGCGGGGAGCTGTTTTTT. Supplemented by reference TRBV25-1 and TRBJ2-2, the full variable domain reads EADIYQTPRYLVIGTGKKITLECSQTMGHDKMYWYQQDPGMELHLIHYSYGVNSTEKGDLSSESTVSRIRTEHFPLTLESARPSHTSQYLCASSGLRGGELFFGEGSRLTVL.

The rearrangement links TRBV7-3 to TRBJ2-3, with D tentatively TRBD2 (5 bases). Germline V CDR1 and CDR2: SGHTA, FQGTGA. The CDR3 loop spans 13 amino acids. V was pared by 2 bases and J by 4 bases, with 7 bases between. As DNA, the CDR3 is TGTGCCAGCAGCTTATCGGAGGCAGATACGCAGTATTTT. Protein sequence: CASSLSEADTQYF. Using reference TRBV7-3 and TRBJ2-3 for the parts outside the CDR3, the full variable domain is GAGVSQTPSNKVTEKGKYVELRCDPISGHTALYWYRQSLGQGPEFLIYFQGTGAADDSGLPNDRFFAVRPEGSVSTLKIQRTERGDSAVYLCASSLSEADTQYFGPGTRLTVL.

This clonotype was seen repeatedly, ten times or more. The chain employs TRBV11-2 and TRBJ1-1; perhaps TRBD1 as D (6 bases). V was cut by 5 bases and J by 1 base, with 14 bases left in between. The CDR3 consists of 15 residues. Looked up from germline, CDR1 is SGHAT and CDR2 is FQNNGV. The DNA of the CDR3 is TGTGCCAGCAGCCCGCGTGGGGGCCAGAACACTGAAGCTTTCTTT. Translated, it gives CASSPRGGQNTEAFF.

The chain couples TRBV4-3 to TRBJ2-2; D is unresolved. V lost 0 bases and J lost 4, with 9 bases in between. The CDR3 is 15 amino acids. Germline CDR1 reads LGHNA; CDR2 reads YSLEER. The CDR3: CASSQDRTVTGELFF. CDR3 DNA: TGCGCCAGCAGCCAAGATAGGACGGTCACCGGGGAGCTGTTTTTT.

As to this clonotype: This may be a read error: a much more frequent sequence differs by one nucleotide. The chain couples TRBV6-1 to TRBJ1-1; 10 bases map to TRBD1. The CDR3 totals 16 residues. V shed 5 bases, J shed 4 bases, and the junction held 10 bases outside the gene matches. Germline CDR1 MNHNS, CDR2 SASEGT. CDR3 coding DNA: TGTGCCAGCAGTCTCGGGACAGGGGTCATTAGCACTGAAGCTTTCTTT. Translated: CASSLGTGVISTEAFF.